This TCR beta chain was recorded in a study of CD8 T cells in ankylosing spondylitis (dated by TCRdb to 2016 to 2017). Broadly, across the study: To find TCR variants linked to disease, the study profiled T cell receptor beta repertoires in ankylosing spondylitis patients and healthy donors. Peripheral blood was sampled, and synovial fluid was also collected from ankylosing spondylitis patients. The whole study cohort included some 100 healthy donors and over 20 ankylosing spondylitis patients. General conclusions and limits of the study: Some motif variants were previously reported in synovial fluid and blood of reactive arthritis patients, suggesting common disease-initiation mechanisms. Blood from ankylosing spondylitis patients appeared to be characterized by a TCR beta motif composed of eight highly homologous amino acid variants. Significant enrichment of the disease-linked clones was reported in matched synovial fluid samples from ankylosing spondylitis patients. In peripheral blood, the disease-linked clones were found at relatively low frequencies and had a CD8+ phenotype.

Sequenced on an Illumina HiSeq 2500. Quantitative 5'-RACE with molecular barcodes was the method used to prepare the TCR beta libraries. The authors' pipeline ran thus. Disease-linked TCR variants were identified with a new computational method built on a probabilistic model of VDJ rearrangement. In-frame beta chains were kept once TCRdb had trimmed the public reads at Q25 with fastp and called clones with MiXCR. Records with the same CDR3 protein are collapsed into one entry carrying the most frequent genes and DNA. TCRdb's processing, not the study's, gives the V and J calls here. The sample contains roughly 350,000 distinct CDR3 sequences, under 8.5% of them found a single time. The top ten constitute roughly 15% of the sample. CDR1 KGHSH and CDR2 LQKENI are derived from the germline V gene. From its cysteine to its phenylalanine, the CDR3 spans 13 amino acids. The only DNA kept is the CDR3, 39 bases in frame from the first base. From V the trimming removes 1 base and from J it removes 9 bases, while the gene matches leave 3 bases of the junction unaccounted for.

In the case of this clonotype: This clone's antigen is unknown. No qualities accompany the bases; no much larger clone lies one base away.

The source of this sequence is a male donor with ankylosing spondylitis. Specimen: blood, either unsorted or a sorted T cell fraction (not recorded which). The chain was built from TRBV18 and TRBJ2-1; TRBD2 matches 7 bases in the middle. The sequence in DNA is TGTGCCAGCTCACCACAGGGGACTATTGAGCAGTTCTTC. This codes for CASSPQGTIEQFF.